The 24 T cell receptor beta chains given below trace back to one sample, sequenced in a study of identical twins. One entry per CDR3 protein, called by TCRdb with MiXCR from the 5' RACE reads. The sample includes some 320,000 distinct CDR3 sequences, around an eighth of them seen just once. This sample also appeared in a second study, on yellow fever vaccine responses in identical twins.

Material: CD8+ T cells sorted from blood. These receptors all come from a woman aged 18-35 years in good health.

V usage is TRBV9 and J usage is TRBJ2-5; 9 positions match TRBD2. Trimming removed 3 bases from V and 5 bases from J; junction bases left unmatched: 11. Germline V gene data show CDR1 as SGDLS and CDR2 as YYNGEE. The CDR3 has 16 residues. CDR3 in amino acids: CASSASGRWGFETQYF. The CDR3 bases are TGTGCCAGCAGCGCAAGCGGGAGGTGGGGGTTCGAGACCCAGTACTTC.

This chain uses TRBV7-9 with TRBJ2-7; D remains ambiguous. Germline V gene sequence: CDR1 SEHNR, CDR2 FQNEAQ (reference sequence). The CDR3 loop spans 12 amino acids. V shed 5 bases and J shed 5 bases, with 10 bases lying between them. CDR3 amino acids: CASSHDPHEQYV. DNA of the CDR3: TGTGCCAGCAGCCATGATCCCCACGAGCAGTACGTC.

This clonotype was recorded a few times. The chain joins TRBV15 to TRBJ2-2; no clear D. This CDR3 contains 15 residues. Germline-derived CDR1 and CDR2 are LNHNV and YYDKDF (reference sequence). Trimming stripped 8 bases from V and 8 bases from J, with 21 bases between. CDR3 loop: CATCDPLEVPGELFF. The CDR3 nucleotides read TGTGCCACCTGCGACCCGCTAGAGGTACCGGGGGAGCTGTTTTTT. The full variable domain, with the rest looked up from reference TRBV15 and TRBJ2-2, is DAMVIQNPRYQVTQFGKPVTLSCSQTLNHNVMYWYQQKSSQAPKLLFHYYDKDFNNEADTPDNFQSRRPNTSFCFLDIRSPGLGDTAMYLCATCDPLEVPGELFFGEGSRLTVL.

The CDR3 loop is CASSSRGRYNEQFF. The CDR3 DNA follows: TGTGCCAGCAGTTCCCGGGGGAGGTACAATGAGCAGTTCTTC. The chain recombines TRBV27 with TRBJ2-1; TRBD2 is a possible D gene (6 bases). Germline values: CDR1 MNHEY, CDR2 SMNVEV (reference sequence). Trimming removed 4 bases from V and 4 bases from J, with 11 bases in between. This CDR3 comprises 14 residues.

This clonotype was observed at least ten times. CDR3 in amino acids: CASSQLPGQGWYEQYF. The CDR3 nucleotides are TGCGCCAGCAGCCAACTGCCGGGACAGGGGTGGTACGAGCAGTACTTC. This rearrangement joins TRBV4-1 to TRBJ2-7, with TRBD1 identical over 10 bases. V gave up 2 bases and J gave up 4 bases; unmatched junction bases: 8. CDR3 length: 16 residues. Per the germline V gene, CDR1 is MGHRA and CDR2 is YSYEKL.

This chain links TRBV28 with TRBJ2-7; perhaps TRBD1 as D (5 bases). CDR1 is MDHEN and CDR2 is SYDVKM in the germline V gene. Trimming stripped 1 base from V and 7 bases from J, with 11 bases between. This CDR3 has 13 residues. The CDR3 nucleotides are TGTGCCAGCAGTTTATCTCAGGGATGGGAGCAGTACTTC. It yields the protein CASSLSQGWEQYF.

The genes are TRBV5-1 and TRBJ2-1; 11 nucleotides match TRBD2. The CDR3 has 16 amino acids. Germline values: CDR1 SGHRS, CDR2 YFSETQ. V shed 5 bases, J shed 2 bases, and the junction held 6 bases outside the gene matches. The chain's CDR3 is CASRRLAGTTYNEQFF. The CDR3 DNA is TGCGCCAGCAGAAGACTAGCGGGGACAACCTACAATGAGCAGTTCTTC.

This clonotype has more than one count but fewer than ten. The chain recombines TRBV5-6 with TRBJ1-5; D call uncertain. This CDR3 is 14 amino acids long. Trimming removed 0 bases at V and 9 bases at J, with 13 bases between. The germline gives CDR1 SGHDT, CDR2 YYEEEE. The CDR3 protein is CASSLGLGSRPQHF. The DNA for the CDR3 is TGTGCCAGCAGCTTGGGTCTGGGGTCGCGGCCCCAGCATTTT.

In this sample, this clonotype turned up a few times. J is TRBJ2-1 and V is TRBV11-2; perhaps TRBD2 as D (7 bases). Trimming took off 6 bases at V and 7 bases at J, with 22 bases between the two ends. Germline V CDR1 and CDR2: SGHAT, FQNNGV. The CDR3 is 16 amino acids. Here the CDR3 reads CASSTDGGGAGNEQFF. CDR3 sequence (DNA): TGTGCCAGCAGTACCGATGGTGGGGGGGCGGGGAATGAGCAGTTCTTC.

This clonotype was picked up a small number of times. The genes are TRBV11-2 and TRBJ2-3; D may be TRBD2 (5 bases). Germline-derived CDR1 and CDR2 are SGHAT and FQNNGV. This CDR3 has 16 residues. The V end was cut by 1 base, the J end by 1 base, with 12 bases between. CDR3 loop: CASSLGGYGRTDTQYF. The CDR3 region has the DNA TGTGCCAGCAGCTTAGGAGGGTACGGGCGCACAGATACGCAGTATTTT.

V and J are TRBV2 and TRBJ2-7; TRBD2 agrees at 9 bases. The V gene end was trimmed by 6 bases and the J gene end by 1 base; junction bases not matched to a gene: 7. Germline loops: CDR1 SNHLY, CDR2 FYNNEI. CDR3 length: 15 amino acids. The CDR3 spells CASSPRTSVSYEQYF. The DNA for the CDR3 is TGTGCCAGCAGCCCCAGGACTAGCGTGTCCTACGAGCAGTACTTC.

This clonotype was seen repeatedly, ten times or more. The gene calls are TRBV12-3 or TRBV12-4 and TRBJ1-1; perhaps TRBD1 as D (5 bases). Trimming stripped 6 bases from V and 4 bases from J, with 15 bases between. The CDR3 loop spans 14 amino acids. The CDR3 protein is CASSISRVVTEAFF. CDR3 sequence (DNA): TGTGCCAGCAGCATCAGCAGGGTGGTCACTGAAGCTTTCTTT.

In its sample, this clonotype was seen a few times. This CDR3 is CASSAGGSTEAFF. The CDR3 nucleotides read TGTGCCAGCAGCGCGGGGGGTAGTACTGAAGCTTTCTTT. The chain links TRBV5-6 to TRBJ1-1; tentative D call: TRBD1 (5 bases). Germline CDR1 reads SGHDT; CDR2 reads YYEEEE. The V gene lost 4 bases and the J gene lost 5 bases, with 12 bases spanning the gap. The CDR3 is 13 amino acids.

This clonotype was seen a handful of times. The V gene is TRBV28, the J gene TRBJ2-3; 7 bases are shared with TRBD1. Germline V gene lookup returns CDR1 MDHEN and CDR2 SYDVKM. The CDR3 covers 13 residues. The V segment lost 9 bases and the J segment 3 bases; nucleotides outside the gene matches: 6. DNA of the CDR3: TGTGCCAGTCGGACAGGAATAACAGATACGCAGTATTTT. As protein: CASRTGITDTQYF.

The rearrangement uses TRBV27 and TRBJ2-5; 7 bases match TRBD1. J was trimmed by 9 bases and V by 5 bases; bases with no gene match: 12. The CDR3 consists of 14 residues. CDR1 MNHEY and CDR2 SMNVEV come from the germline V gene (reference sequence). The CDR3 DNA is TGTGCCAGCAGTCCCCGGGACAGTTCATGGGCCCAGTACTTC. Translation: CASSPRDSSWAQYF.

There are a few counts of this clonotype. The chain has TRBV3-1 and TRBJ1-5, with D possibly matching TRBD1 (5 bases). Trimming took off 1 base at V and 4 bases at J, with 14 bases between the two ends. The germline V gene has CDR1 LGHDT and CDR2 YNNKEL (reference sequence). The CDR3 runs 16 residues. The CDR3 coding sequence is TGTGCCAGCAGCCAAGGGGGGACGGCTCCAAATCAGCCCCAGCATTTT. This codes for CASSQGGTAPNQPQHF.

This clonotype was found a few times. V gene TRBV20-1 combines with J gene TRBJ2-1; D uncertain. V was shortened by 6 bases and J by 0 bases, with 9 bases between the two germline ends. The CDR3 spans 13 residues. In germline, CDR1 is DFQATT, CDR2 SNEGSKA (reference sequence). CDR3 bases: TGCAGTGCCCGACTGAGCTCCTACAATGAGCAGTTCTTC. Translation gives CSARLSSYNEQFF.

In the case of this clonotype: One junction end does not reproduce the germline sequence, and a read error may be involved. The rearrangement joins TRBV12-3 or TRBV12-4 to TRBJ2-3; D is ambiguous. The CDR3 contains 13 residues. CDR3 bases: TGTGCCGGCAGTTTGGTGCTAGCAGATACGCAGTATTTT. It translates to CAGSLVLADTQYF.

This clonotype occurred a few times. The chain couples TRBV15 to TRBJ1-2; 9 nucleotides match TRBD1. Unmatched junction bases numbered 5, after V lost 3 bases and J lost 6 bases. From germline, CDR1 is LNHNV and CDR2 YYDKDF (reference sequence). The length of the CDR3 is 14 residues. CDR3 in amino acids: CATSSQGQGDGYTF. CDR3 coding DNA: TGTGCCACCAGCAGCCAGGGACAGGGAGATGGCTACACCTTC. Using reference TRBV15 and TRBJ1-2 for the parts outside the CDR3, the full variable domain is DAMVIQNPRYQVTQFGKPVTLSCSQTLNHNVMYWYQQKSSQAPKLLFHYYDKDFNNEADTPDNFQSRRPNTSFCFLDIRSPGLGDTAMYLCATSSQGQGDGYTFGSGTRLTVV.

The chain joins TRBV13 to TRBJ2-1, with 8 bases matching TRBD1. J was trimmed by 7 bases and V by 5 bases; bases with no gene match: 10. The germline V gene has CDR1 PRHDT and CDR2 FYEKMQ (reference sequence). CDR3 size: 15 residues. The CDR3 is CASSTNNRGRNEQFF. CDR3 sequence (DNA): TGTGCCAGCAGCACTAACAACAGGGGGAGGAATGAGCAGTTCTTC. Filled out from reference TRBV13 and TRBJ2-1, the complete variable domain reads AAGVIQSPRHLIKEKRETATLKCYPIPRHDTVYWYQQGPGQDPQFLISFYEKMQSDKGSIPDRFSAQQFSDYHSELNMSSLELGDSALYFCASSTNNRGRNEQFFGPGTRLTVL.

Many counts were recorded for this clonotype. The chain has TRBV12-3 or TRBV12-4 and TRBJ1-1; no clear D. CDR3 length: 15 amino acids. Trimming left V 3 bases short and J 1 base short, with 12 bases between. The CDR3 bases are TGTGCCAGCAGTTTTCTCCTGTTGGAGAACACTGAAGCTTTCTTT. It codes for CASSFLLLENTEAFF.

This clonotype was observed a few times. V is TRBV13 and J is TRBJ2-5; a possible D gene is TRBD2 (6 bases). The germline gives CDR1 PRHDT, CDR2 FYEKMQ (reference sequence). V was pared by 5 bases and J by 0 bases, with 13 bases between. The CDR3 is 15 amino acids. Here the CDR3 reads CASSLPGGDQETQYF. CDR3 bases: TGTGCCAGCAGCCTCCCAGGAGGGGACCAAGAGACCCAGTACTTC.

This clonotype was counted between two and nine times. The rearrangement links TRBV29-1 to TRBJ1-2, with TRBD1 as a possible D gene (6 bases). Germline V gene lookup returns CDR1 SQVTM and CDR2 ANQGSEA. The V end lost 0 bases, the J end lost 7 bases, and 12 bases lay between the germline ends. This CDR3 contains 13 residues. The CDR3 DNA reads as TGCAGCGTTGAAGAACTGGGGGCTGGTGGCTACACCTTC. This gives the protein CSVEELGAGGYTF. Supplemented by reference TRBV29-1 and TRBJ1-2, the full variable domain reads SAVISQKPSRDICQRGTSLTIQCQVDSQVTMMFWYRQQPGQSLTLIATANQGSEATYESGFVIDKFPISRPNLTFSTLTVSNMSPEDSSIYLCSVEELGAGGYTFGSGTRLTVV.

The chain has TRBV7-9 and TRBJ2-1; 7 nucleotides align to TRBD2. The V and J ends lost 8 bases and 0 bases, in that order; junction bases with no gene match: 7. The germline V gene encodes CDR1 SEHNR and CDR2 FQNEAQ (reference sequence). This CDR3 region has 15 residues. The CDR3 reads CASCRGGRSYNEQFF. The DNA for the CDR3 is TGTGCCAGCTGCCGCGGGGGTCGCTCCTACAATGAGCAGTTCTTC.